A few counts support the clone carrying this T cell receptor (beta chain). Its antigen is unidentified. CDR1 and CDR2 (germline): SQVTM, ANQGSEA. J gave up 7 bases and V 2 bases, and 5 bases lay outside the gene matches. The CDR3 extends over 13 amino acids. TCRdb's copy holds only in-frame clones and misses some; the assay was immunoSEQ multiplex PCR. The sample has some 140,000 clones, 70% to 80% seen once. The data stem from a study of cytotoxic CD8 clonotypes in ibrutinib-treated CLL. Study-level background: Productive templates per sample averaged roughly 250,000; productive rearrangements, 75,000 to 100,000. Study-wide findings and caveats: Baseline values of clonality outstripped age-matched healthy donors and followed circulating CD8+ T-cell counts. Clonality went higher at ibrutinib response and then dropped back toward baseline at progression.

The chain combines TRBV29-1 with TRBJ2-1, with 7 bases aligning to TRBD2. This clonotype was obtained from a human donor with chronic lymphocytic leukemia. The sequences come from PBMCs, collected after 12 months of ibrutinib treatment. The CDR3 sequence: CSVELTSWNEQFF. As DNA, the CDR3 is TGCAGCGTTGAACTGACTAGCTGGAATGAGCAGTTCTTC.